Below, 3 T cell receptor beta chains from the same sample are listed, as sequenced in a study of blood T cells in healthy people across ages. The second PCR ran roughly 6 to 11 cycles with a sample-barcoded 5' primer and J-beta primers. TCRdb processed the 5' RACE reads anew with MiXCR; each CDR3 protein has one entry. This sample has some 890,000 distinct CDR3 sequences, with 25% to 30% found just once. This sample was shared with a second study, whose subject was T cells of mothers and their children.

Sequencing input: blood. All receptors come from a woman aged 40 to 50 in good health.

This clonotype was detected only a few times. This chain links TRBV9 with TRBJ1-4, with unresolved D. There are 18 residues in the CDR3. CDR1 and CDR2 from the germline V gene are SGDLS and YYNGEE. Trimming stripped 0 bases from V and 7 bases from J, with 22 bases between. The CDR3: CASSVAPQRVESGEKLFF. For the CDR3, the DNA is TGTGCCAGCAGCGTAGCCCCCCAGCGGGTCGAATCTGGTGAAAAACTGTTTTTT.

This clonotype was picked up a small number of times. The rearrangement joins TRBV29-1 to TRBJ1-1; TRBD1 aligns across 7 bases. Per germline, CDR1 SQVTM and CDR2 ANQGSEA. V lost 6 bases, J lost 2 bases, and 6 bases stayed unmatched. The CDR3 contains 13 residues. The CDR3: CSVVTGVNTEAFF. In DNA, the CDR3 is TGCAGCGTGGTTACAGGGGTTAACACTGAAGCTTTCTTT.

This clonotype came up a few times. This chain connects TRBV20-1 to TRBJ1-1, with a possible D match to TRBD1 (5 bases). The CDR3 covers 14 residues. Germline V gene lookup returns CDR1 DFQATT and CDR2 SNEGSKA (reference sequence). V dropped 1 base and J dropped 6 bases, with 15 bases sitting between them. The CDR3 sequence: CSARVPWGDAEAFF. For the CDR3, the DNA is TGCAGTGCTAGAGTCCCATGGGGGGACGCTGAAGCTTTCTTT.